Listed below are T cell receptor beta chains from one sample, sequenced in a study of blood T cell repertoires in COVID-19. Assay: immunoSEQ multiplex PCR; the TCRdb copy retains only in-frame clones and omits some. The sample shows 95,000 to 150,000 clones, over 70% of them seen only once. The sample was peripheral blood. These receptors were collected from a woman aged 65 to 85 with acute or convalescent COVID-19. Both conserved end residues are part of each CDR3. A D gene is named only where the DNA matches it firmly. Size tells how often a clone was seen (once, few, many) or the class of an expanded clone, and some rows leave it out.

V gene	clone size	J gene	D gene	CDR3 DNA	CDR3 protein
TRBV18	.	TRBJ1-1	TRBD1	TGTGCCAGCTCACCACCGACAGGGGAGGGCACTGAAGCTTTCTTT	CASSPPTGEGTEAFF
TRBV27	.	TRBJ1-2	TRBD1	TGTGCCAGCAGCAGAGGGACAGGCCCCTATGGCTACACCTTC	CASSRGTGPYGYTF
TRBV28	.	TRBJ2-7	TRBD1	TGTGCCAGCAGTTCGGGACAGGGGGACCACGAGCAGTACTTC	CASSSGQGDHEQYF
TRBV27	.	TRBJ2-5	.	TGTGCCAGCCTTCCAACTCCACGCCGTGGTTGGGAGACCCAGTACTTC	CASLPTPRRGWETQYF
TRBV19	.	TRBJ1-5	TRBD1	TGTGCCAGTAGTATTTTCGGGACAGGGACGGACCAGCCCCAGCATTTT	CASSIFGTGTDQPQHF
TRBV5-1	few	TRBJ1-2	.	TGCGCCAGCCATCCCGGGACTGGCCTGAAAGGCTACACCTTC	CASHPGTGLKGYTF
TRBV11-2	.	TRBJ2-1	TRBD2	TGTGCCAGCAGCTCGTCGTTTAGCGGGGGATTACAGTTCTTC	CASSSSFSGGLQFF
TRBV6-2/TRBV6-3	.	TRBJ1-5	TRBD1	TGTGCCAGCAGTCGACAGGGTTATCAAGCCCAGCATTTT	CASSRQGYQAQHF
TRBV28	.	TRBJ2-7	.	TGTGCCAGCAGCCAAGTCGCGAGATTGCTCTCCTACGAGCAGTACTTC	CASSQVARLLSYEQYF
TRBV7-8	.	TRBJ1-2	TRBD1	TGTGCCAGCAGCTTAGACGGGACAGGGCTTTGGGGCTACACCTTC	CASSLDGTGLWGYTF
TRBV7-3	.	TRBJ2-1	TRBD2	TGTGCCAGCAGCCGCATGGGCGGGGGGGCCGCGAATGAGCAGTTCTTC	CASSRMGGGAANEQFF
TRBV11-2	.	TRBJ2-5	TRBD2	TGTGCCAGCAGCTTAGGGGGAGCGGGGGTCGGGGAGACCCAGTACTTC	CASSLGGAGVGETQYF
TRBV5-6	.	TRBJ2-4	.	TGTGCCAGCAGCTTGGCCCAGAACGTAGCCAAAAACATTCAGTACTTC	CASSLAQNVAKNIQYF
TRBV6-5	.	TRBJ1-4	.	TGTGCCAGCAGTTACTCGTTAGGGGTGGATGGTGAAAAACTGTTTTTT	CASSYSLGVDGEKLFF
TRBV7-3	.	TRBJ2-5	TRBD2	TGTGCCAGCAGCTTAAGTGCGGGGGAGTGGGAGACCCAGTACTTC	CASSLSAGEWETQYF
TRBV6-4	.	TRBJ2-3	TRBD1	TGTGCCAGCAGTCGACAGGGAACTAGCACAGATACGCAGTATTTT	CASSRQGTSTDTQYF
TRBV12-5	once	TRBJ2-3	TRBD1	TGTGCTAGTGGTTTGCCCCTAGGACAGGGGGTAACAGATACGCAGTATTTT	CASGLPLGQGVTDTQYF
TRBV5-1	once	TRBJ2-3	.	TGCGCCAGCAGCATACAGGGAGGGATGACAGATACGCAGTATTTT	CASSIQGGMTDTQYF
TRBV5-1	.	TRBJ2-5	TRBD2	TGCGCCAGCAACGTGGGTCCCGGGGGGGAGACCCAGTACTTC	CASNVGPGGETQYF
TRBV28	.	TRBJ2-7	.	TGTGCCAGTACAGTAGGACAGAACTACGAGCAGTACTTC	CASTVGQNYEQYF
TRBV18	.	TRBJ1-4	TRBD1	TGTGCCAGCGGGGGACAGGAGATTGCAACTAATGAAAAACTGTTTTTT	CASGGQEIATNEKLFF
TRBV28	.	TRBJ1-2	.	TGTGCCAGCAGTTTAGGAAGACATGAGGGAGGCTACACCTTC	CASSLGRHEGGYTF
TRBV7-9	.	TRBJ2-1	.	TGTGCCAGCAGTTCTAGCGTGAGCTCCTACAATGAGCAGTTCTTC	CASSSSVSSYNEQFF
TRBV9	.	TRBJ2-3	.	TGTGCCAGCAGCGCGAAACTCGACACAGATACGCAGTATTTT	CASSAKLDTDTQYF
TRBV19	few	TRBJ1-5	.	TGTGCCAGTAGTCTATCCGGGACATTTAGCAATCAGCCCCAGCATTTT	CASSLSGTFSNQPQHF
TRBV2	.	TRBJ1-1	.	TGTGCCAGCAGTGAACAGGGTCGGGACACTGAAGCTTTCTTT	CASSEQGRDTEAFF
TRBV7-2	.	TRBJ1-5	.	TGTGCCAGCAGCTTAGTAGGGGTTGGAGGCAATCAGCCCCAGCATTTT	CASSLVGVGGNQPQHF
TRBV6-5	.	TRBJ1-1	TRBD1	TGTGCCAGCAGTTACACCCGACAGGGTGAAGCTTTCTTT	CASSYTRQGEAFF
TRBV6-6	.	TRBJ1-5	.	TGTGCCAGCAGTTCCCACGGGATAGGCAATCAGCCCCAGCATTTT	CASSSHGIGNQPQHF
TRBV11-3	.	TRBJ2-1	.	TGTGCCAGCAGCTCGGGGGTTTACAATGAGCAGTTCTTC	CASSSGVYNEQFF
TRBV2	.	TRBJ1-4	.	TGTGCCAGCGTGGGGGGGATGGCTAGTGAAAAACTGTTTTTT	CASVGGMASEKLFF
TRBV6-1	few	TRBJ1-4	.	TGTGCCAGCAGTGAAGGTGAGGGTTGGCGAAAACTGTTTTTT	CASSEGEGWRKLFF
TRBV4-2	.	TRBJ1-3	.	TGTGCCAGCAGCCAAGATTCGATTCAGGGTTACTCTGGAAACACCATATATTTT	CASSQDSIQGYSGNTIYF
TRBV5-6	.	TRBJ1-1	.	TGTGCCAGCAAAAAATCCCTGTGGAGGGAGGAGGCGAACACTGAAGCTTTCTTT	CASKKSLWREEANTEAFF
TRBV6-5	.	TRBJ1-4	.	TGTGCCAGCAGTCGACAGAGTAATGAAAAACTGTTTTTT	CASSRQSNEKLFF
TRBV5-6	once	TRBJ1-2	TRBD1	TGTGCCAGCAGTCCCTACGGGGCAGGGGGATATGGCTACACCTTC	CASSPYGAGGYGYTF
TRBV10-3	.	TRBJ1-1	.	TGTGCCATCAGTGTAGGGCAGGGGAGTCAAGGTGAAGCTTTCTTT	CAISVGQGSQGEAFF
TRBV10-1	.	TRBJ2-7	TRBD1	TGCGCCAGCAGTGACGTTTCGGGACAGGGAAGCTACGAGCAGTACTTC	CASSDVSGQGSYEQYF
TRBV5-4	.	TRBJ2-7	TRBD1	TGTGCCAGCTCTGGGGGGGACAGGGTTACGTACGAGCAGTACTTC	CASSGGDRVTYEQYF
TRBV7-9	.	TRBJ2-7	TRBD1	TGTGCCAGCAGCCCCATGGGACAGCCTCACTACGAGCAGTACTTC	CASSPMGQPHYEQYF
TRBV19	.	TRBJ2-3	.	TGTGCCAGTAGTACCCAGGGGTCAGATACGCAGTATTTT	CASSTQGSDTQYF
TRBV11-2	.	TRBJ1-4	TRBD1	TGTGCCAGCAGCACGACAGGGGGCGCTCATGAAAAACTGTTTTTT	CASSTTGGAHEKLFF
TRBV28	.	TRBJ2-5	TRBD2	TGTGCCAGCAGATTAGCGGGGGGACGAGAGACCCAGTACTTC	CASRLAGGRETQYF
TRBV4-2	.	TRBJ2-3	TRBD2	TGTGCCAGCAGCCAAGATCAACTAGCGGGGGGCCTAGCAGATACGCAGTATTTT	CASSQDQLAGGLADTQYF
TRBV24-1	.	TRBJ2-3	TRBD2	TGTGCCACCAGTGATTCACGGGACAGGAGACTAGCGGGGGGAACTAACACAGATACGCAGTATTTT	CATSDSRDRRLAGGTNTDTQYF
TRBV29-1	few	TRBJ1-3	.	TGCAGCGTTGACGGGGGCTCTGGAAACACCATATATTTT	CSVDGGSGNTIYF
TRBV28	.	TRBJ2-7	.	TGTGCCAGCAACCATCGGGGTGTTAACGAGCAGTACTTC	CASNHRGVNEQYF
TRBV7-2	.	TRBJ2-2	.	TGTGCCAGCAGCCCCGTATGGGCCACTAGGAACACCGGGGAGCTGTTTTTT	CASSPVWATRNTGELFF
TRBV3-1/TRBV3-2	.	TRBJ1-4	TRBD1	TGTGCCAGCAGCCAAGGGGCAGGGGGGGAAAAACTGTTTTTT	CASSQGAGGEKLFF
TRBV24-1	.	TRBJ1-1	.	TGTGCCACCGCCAGCGAGGGGGTCCCCACTGAAGCTTTCTTT	CATASEGVPTEAFF
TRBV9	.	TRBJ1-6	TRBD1	TGTGCCAGCAGCGTATCCGGGGACAGGGGGAATTCACCCCTCCACTTT	CASSVSGDRGNSPLHF
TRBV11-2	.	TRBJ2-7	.	TGTGCCAGCAGCCCGGCGGGGCGGTCCGAGCAGTACTTC	CASSPAGRSEQYF